The TCR beta chain described here comes from a study of blood T cell repertoires in COVID-19. Categorization into cohorts depended on clinical history that participants reported. Under the authors' procedure: For nucleated cells, counts were estimated from reference gene primer amplification. Only in-frame clones appear in the TCRdb table, and some are missing; sequencing was by immunoSEQ multiplex PCR. V and J calls plus clone size are reproduced from that table; the DNA served to infer D and trimming. The sample records 250,000 to 300,000 clones, approximately 85% being singletons. This CDR3 spans 15 amino acids. The germline gives CDR1 SGHRS, CDR2 YFSETQ. V was clipped by 4 bases and J by 7 bases, with 17 bases between them.

This TCR came from a woman aged 25-40 years who had recovered from COVID-19. The chain is built from TRBV5-1 and TRBJ1-4; D may be TRBD1 (5 bases). The sample was PBMCs or T cells enriched from blood (not recorded which). CDR3 nucleotide sequence: TGCGCCAGCAGCCCCCGGACACAAGGAAGTGAAAAACTGTTTTTT. Encoded protein: CASSPRTQGSEKLFF.